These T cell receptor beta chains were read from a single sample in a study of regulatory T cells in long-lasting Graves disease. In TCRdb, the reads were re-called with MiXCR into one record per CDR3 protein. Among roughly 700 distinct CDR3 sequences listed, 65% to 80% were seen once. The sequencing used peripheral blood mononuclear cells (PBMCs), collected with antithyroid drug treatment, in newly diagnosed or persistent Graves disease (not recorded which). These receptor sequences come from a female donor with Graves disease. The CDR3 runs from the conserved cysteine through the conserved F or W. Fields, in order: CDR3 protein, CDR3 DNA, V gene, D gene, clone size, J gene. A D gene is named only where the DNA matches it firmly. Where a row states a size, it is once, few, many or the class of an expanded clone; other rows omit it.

CDR3 protein: CAGSQDPADPGPQHF; CDR3 DNA: TGTGCCGGCAGCCAGGACCCAGCCGACCCTGGGCCCCAGCATTTT; V gene: TRBV3-1; D gene: NA; clone size: NA; J gene: TRBJ1-5
CDR3 protein: CASSTTGVRDGYTF; CDR3 DNA: TGTGCCAGCTCAACGACAGGGGTTAGGGATGGCTACACCTTC; V gene: TRBV18; D gene: TRBD1; clone size: NA; J gene: TRBJ1-2
CDR3 protein: CASTSQASYNEQFF; CDR3 DNA: TGTGCCAGTACCTCTCAGGCGTCCTACAATGAGCAGTTCTTC; V gene: TRBV19; D gene: NA; clone size: large; J gene: TRBJ2-1
CDR3 protein: CASSTVRARAGGQDTQYF; CDR3 DNA: TGTGCCAGCAGTACTGTAAGGGCGAGAGCGGGAGGGCAAGATACGCAGTATTTT; V gene: TRBV5-8; D gene: TRBD2; clone size: once; J gene: TRBJ2-3
CDR3 protein: CSAREARGAGYGYTF; CDR3 DNA: TGCAGTGCTAGAGAGGCCCGGGGGGCGGGCTATGGCTACACCTTC; V gene: TRBV20-1; D gene: NA; clone size: NA; J gene: TRBJ1-2
CDR3 protein: CASGDGGNTDTQYF; CDR3 DNA: TGCGCCAGCGGGGACGGCGGAAACACAGATACGCAGTATTTT; V gene: TRBV5-1; D gene: NA; clone size: NA; J gene: TRBJ2-3
CDR3 protein: CASSLALGGRIQETQYF; CDR3 DNA: TGTGCCAGCAGCCTCGCCTTGGGAGGACGGATACAAGAGACCCAGTACTTC; V gene: TRBV12-3/TRBV12-4; D gene: NA; clone size: NA; J gene: TRBJ2-5
CDR3 protein: CASSYRDSSYEQYF; CDR3 DNA: TGTGCCAGCAGTTACCGGGACAGTTCCTACGAGCAGTACTTC; V gene: TRBV6-5; D gene: TRBD1; clone size: NA; J gene: TRBJ2-7
CDR3 protein: CSVEDHNRGATDTQYF; CDR3 DNA: TGCAGCGTTGAAGACCACAACAGGGGGGCAACAGATACGCAGTATTTT; V gene: TRBV29-1; D gene: TRBD1; clone size: NA; J gene: TRBJ2-3
CDR3 protein: CASGSRDNEQFF; CDR3 DNA: TGTGCTAGTGGTTCGAGGGACAATGAGCAGTTCTTC; V gene: TRBV12-5; D gene: NA; clone size: NA; J gene: TRBJ2-1
CDR3 protein: CASSGLAGVSDTQYF; CDR3 DNA: TGTGCCAGTAGTGGACTAGCGGGAGTATCGGATACGCAGTATTTT; V gene: TRBV19; D gene: TRBD2; clone size: few; J gene: TRBJ2-3
CDR3 protein: CASSERVDYGYTF; CDR3 DNA: TGTGCCAGCAGTGAAAGAGTAGACTATGGCTACACCTTC; V gene: TRBV2; D gene: NA; clone size: NA; J gene: TRBJ1-2
CDR3 protein: CASNPSGPDYEQYF; CDR3 DNA: TGTGCCAGCAACCCTAGCGGGCCTGACTACGAGCAGTACTTC; V gene: TRBV28; D gene: TRBD2; clone size: few; J gene: TRBJ2-7
CDR3 protein: CASRGSHSETQYF; CDR3 DNA: TGTGCCAGCAGGGGGAGCCACAGCGAGACCCAGTACTTC; V gene: TRBV7-9; D gene: NA; clone size: NA; J gene: TRBJ2-5
CDR3 protein: CASILSGGCQPQHF; CDR3 DNA: TGCGCCAGCATCTTATCCGGGGGTTGTCAGCCCCAGCATTTT; V gene: TRBV23-1; D gene: NA; clone size: NA; J gene: TRBJ1-5
CDR3 protein: CAWSLQDYEQYF; CDR3 DNA: TGTGCCTGGAGTCTACAGGACTACGAGCAGTACTTC; V gene: TRBV30; D gene: NA; clone size: NA; J gene: TRBJ2-7
CDR3 protein: CASSPAVPGVAKNIQYF; CDR3 DNA: TGCGCCAGCAGCCCGGCCGTACCAGGGGTCGCCAAAAACATTCAGTACTTC; V gene: TRBV5-1; D gene: NA; clone size: NA; J gene: TRBJ2-4
CDR3 protein: CASSLIGEPQHF; CDR3 DNA: TGTGCCAGCAGTTTAATAGGTGAGCCCCAGCATTTT; V gene: TRBV28; D gene: NA; clone size: NA; J gene: TRBJ1-5
CDR3 protein: CASSAGYQPQHF; CDR3 DNA: TGTGCCAGCAGCGCGGGCTATCAGCCCCAGCATTTT; V gene: TRBV2; D gene: NA; clone size: NA; J gene: TRBJ1-5
CDR3 protein: CSARPTGSWEKLFF; CDR3 DNA: TGCAGTGCTAGGCCAACAGGGTCTTGGGAAAAACTGTTTTTT; V gene: TRBV20-1; D gene: NA; clone size: NA; J gene: TRBJ1-4
CDR3 protein: CASSEADPDQPQHF; CDR3 DNA: TGTGCCAGCAGTGAAGCCGACCCGGATCAGCCCCAGCATTTT; V gene: TRBV6-1; D gene: NA; clone size: NA; J gene: TRBJ1-5
CDR3 protein: CASSQDGQSFYEQYF; CDR3 DNA: TGTGCCAGCAGCCAAGATGGACAGAGTTTCTACGAGCAGTACTTC; V gene: TRBV3-1; D gene: NA; clone size: few; J gene: TRBJ2-7
CDR3 protein: CASSLGQPPDTQYF; CDR3 DNA: TGTGCCAGCAGCCTCGGACAGCCCCCAGATACGCAGTATTTT; V gene: TRBV9; D gene: NA; clone size: NA; J gene: TRBJ2-3
CDR3 protein: CSARELAEITYEQYF; CDR3 DNA: TGCAGTGCTAGGGAACTAGCGGAGATCACCTACGAGCAGTACTTC; V gene: TRBV20-1; D gene: TRBD2; clone size: few; J gene: TRBJ2-7
CDR3 protein: CASRTTGEGNEQFF; CDR3 DNA: TGTGCCAGCAGAACCACAGGGGAGGGCAATGAGCAGTTCTTC; V gene: TRBV12-3/TRBV12-4; D gene: NA; clone size: NA; J gene: TRBJ2-1
CDR3 protein: CASSLILAPGDEQYF; CDR3 DNA: TGTGCCAGCAGCTTAATACTAGCGCCAGGCGACGAGCAGTACTTC; V gene: TRBV7-2; D gene: TRBD2; clone size: few; J gene: TRBJ2-7
CDR3 protein: CASSLAWTGELFF; CDR3 DNA: TGTGCCAGCAGCTTAGCTTGGACCGGGGAGCTGTTTTTT; V gene: TRBV7-2; D gene: NA; clone size: few; J gene: TRBJ2-2
CDR3 protein: CSARDWDSEHQETQYF; CDR3 DNA: TGCAGTGCTAGAGATTGGGACAGCGAGCACCAAGAGACCCAGTACTTC; V gene: TRBV20-1; D gene: TRBD1; clone size: NA; J gene: TRBJ2-5
CDR3 protein: CASSLSKGIITYEQYF; CDR3 DNA: TGTGCCAGCAGTTTATCGAAGGGCATAATCACCTACGAGCAGTACTTC; V gene: TRBV27; D gene: NA; clone size: once; J gene: TRBJ2-7
CDR3 protein: CASSLSWGGNQPQHF; CDR3 DNA: TGTGCCAGCAGCTTGAGTTGGGGAGGCAATCAGCCCCAGCATTTT; V gene: TRBV5-6; D gene: NA; clone size: NA; J gene: TRBJ1-5
CDR3 protein: CSARVAGGNQPQHF; CDR3 DNA: TGCAGTGCTAGAGTAGCTGGGGGCAATCAGCCCCAGCATTTT; V gene: TRBV20-1; D gene: NA; clone size: NA; J gene: TRBJ1-5
CDR3 protein: CAWSVGRTGGTEAFF; CDR3 DNA: TGTGCCTGGAGTGTAGGCCGGACAGGGGGTACTGAAGCTTTCTTT; V gene: TRBV30; D gene: TRBD1; clone size: NA; J gene: TRBJ1-1
CDR3 protein: CASRFGAEQYF; CDR3 DNA: TGTGCCAGCAGATTCGGGGCCGAGCAGTACTTC; V gene: TRBV28; D gene: NA; clone size: NA; J gene: TRBJ2-7
CDR3 protein: CASSLDGPDAQYF; CDR3 DNA: TGTGCCAGCAGCTTAGATGGCCCCGACGCGCAGTATTTT; V gene: TRBV7-9; D gene: NA; clone size: NA; J gene: TRBJ2-3
CDR3 protein: CASSPRGLNTGELFF; CDR3 DNA: TGTGCCAGCAGTCCCCGGGGCCTCAACACCGGGGAGCTGTTTTTT; V gene: TRBV12-3/TRBV12-4; D gene: NA; clone size: NA; J gene: TRBJ2-2
CDR3 protein: CSASNSGRGGEQFF; CDR3 DNA: TGCAGTGCTTCTAATAGCGGGAGAGGTGGTGAGCAGTTCTTC; V gene: TRBV20-1; D gene: TRBD2; clone size: NA; J gene: TRBJ2-1
CDR3 protein: CAWARPQHF; CDR3 DNA: TGTGCCTGGGCTCGCCCCCAGCATTTT; V gene: TRBV7-3; D gene: NA; clone size: NA; J gene: TRBJ1-5
CDR3 protein: CASSTRRGEYYEQYF; CDR3 DNA: TGTGCCAGTAGTACGAGACGTGGGGAGTACTACGAGCAGTACTTC; V gene: TRBV19; D gene: NA; clone size: NA; J gene: TRBJ2-7
CDR3 protein: CASSLGLANVLTF; CDR3 DNA: TGTGCCAGCAGCTTAGGACTGGCCAACGTCCTGACTTTC; V gene: TRBV7-3; D gene: NA; clone size: NA; J gene: TRBJ2-6
CDR3 protein: CASSQEQDTGELFF; CDR3 DNA: TGTGCCAGCAGCCAAGAACAGGACACCGGGGAGCTGTTTTTT; V gene: TRBV4-2; D gene: NA; clone size: hyperexpanded; J gene: TRBJ2-2
CDR3 protein: CASSPNRGQAFLEQYF; CDR3 DNA: TGTGCCAGCAGCCCCAATCGAGGACAGGCCTTCCTCGAGCAGTACTTC; V gene: TRBV3-1; D gene: TRBD1; clone size: NA; J gene: TRBJ2-7
CDR3 protein: CASSLEFNEQFF; CDR3 DNA: TGTGCCAGCAGCTTGGAATTCAATGAGCAGTTCTTC; V gene: TRBV5-5; D gene: NA; clone size: few; J gene: TRBJ2-1
CDR3 protein: CASSLMDRLNSPLHF; CDR3 DNA: TGTGCCAGCAGTTTAATGGACAGGCTTAATTCACCCCTCCACTTT; V gene: TRBV27; D gene: TRBD1; clone size: once; J gene: TRBJ1-6
CDR3 protein: CASSFGDFPYEQYF; CDR3 DNA: TGTGCCAGCAGTTTTGGGGATTTCCCCTACGAGCAGTACTTC; V gene: TRBV27; D gene: NA; clone size: NA; J gene: TRBJ2-7
CDR3 protein: CASSLTGSKNQETQYF; CDR3 DNA: TGTGCCAGCAGCCTTACAGGGTCGAAAAACCAAGAGACCCAGTACTTC; V gene: TRBV3-1; D gene: NA; clone size: NA; J gene: TRBJ2-5
CDR3 protein: CASSARRTGDLYGYTF; CDR3 DNA: TGTGCCAGCAGTGCCCGGAGGACAGGGGACCTTTATGGCTACACCTTC; V gene: TRBV6-2/TRBV6-3; D gene: TRBD1; clone size: NA; J gene: TRBJ1-2
CDR3 protein: CASSLGLGWGYNEQFF; CDR3 DNA: TGTGCCAGCAGTTTAGGGCTGGGGTGGGGCTACAATGAGCAGTTCTTC; V gene: TRBV12-3/TRBV12-4; D gene: NA; clone size: NA; J gene: TRBJ2-1
CDR3 protein: CASSSGQETQYF; CDR3 DNA: TGTGCCAGCAGCTCTGGCCAAGAGACCCAGTACTTC; V gene: TRBV7-3; D gene: NA; clone size: NA; J gene: TRBJ2-5
CDR3 protein: CSARDGGDGTDTQYF; CDR3 DNA: TGCAGTGCTAGAGATGGGGGGGACGGCACAGATACGCAGTATTTT; V gene: TRBV20-1; D gene: TRBD2; clone size: NA; J gene: TRBJ2-3
CDR3 protein: CASSQPGARAHEQYF; CDR3 DNA: TGTGCCAGCAGCCAACCCGGGGCTCGGGCCCACGAGCAGTACTTC; V gene: TRBV4-2; D gene: NA; clone size: NA; J gene: TRBJ2-7
CDR3 protein: CASSSGLAGGNEQYF; CDR3 DNA: TGTGCCAGCAGTTCGGGACTAGCGGGAGGAAACGAGCAGTACTTC; V gene: TRBV6-5; D gene: TRBD2; clone size: NA; J gene: TRBJ2-7
CDR3 protein: CSVVSASGANVLTF; CDR3 DNA: TGCAGCGTTGTATCAGCGTCTGGGGCCAACGTCCTGACTTTC; V gene: TRBV29-1; D gene: NA; clone size: NA; J gene: TRBJ2-6
CDR3 protein: CAISGTGYNEQFF; CDR3 DNA: TGTGCCATCAGTGGGACAGGCTACAATGAGCAGTTCTTC; V gene: TRBV10-3; D gene: TRBD1; clone size: NA; J gene: TRBJ2-1
CDR3 protein: CASSFLGGRALATDTQYF; CDR3 DNA: TGTGCCAGCAGCTTTTTAGGAGGGAGGGCCTTAGCCACAGATACGCAGTATTTT; V gene: TRBV11-2; D gene: TRBD2; clone size: NA; J gene: TRBJ2-3
CDR3 protein: CASRPSGGSYEQYF; CDR3 DNA: TGTGCCAGCAGACCGTCGGGGGGGAGCTACGAGCAGTACTTC; V gene: TRBV7-2; D gene: TRBD2; clone size: hyperexpanded; J gene: TRBJ2-7
CDR3 protein: CASSLGARGDSPLHF; CDR3 DNA: TGTGCCAGCAGTTTAGGGGCACGGGGAGACTCACCCCTCCACTTT; V gene: TRBV28; D gene: NA; clone size: NA; J gene: TRBJ1-6
CDR3 protein: CASSPDRDRSPLHF; CDR3 DNA: TGTGCCAGCAGTCCGGACAGGGACCGTTCACCCCTCCACTTT; V gene: TRBV6-6; D gene: TRBD1; clone size: NA; J gene: TRBJ1-6
CDR3 protein: CASSLSTDTQYF; CDR3 DNA: TGTGCCAGCAGCTTAAGCACAGATACGCAGTATTTT; V gene: TRBV11-2; D gene: NA; clone size: NA; J gene: TRBJ2-3
CDR3 protein: CASNPLGAGGSYEQYF; CDR3 DNA: TGTGCCAGTAACCCCCTTGGGGCGGGAGGTTCCTACGAGCAGTACTTC; V gene: TRBV19; D gene: TRBD2; clone size: NA; J gene: TRBJ2-7